These T cell receptor beta chains were read from a single sample in a study of long-term antiretroviral therapy in people with HIV. Generated by immunoSEQ multiplex PCR, the TCRdb table keeps only in-frame clones and is missing some. The sample consists of around 6,500 clones, about three quarters of them appearing once. The sequencing used unsorted PBMCs, collected 0.1 years before starting antiretroviral therapy. These receptors were obtained from a man aged 18 to 35 with HIV. CDR3s include the opening cysteine and the closing phenylalanine or tryptophan. The D gene is left open where the match is weak. Where a row states a size, it is once, few, many or the class of an expanded clone; other rows omit it.

J gene: TRBJ1-5
D gene: .
clone size: .
V gene: TRBV7-9
CDR3 protein: CASSSSDKNQPQHF
CDR3 DNA: TGTGCCAGCAGCTCATCGGACAAAAATCAGCCCCAGCATTTT

J gene: TRBJ1-2
D gene: .
clone size: .
V gene: TRBV5-1
CDR3 protein: CASSGDRYGYTF
CDR3 DNA: TGCGCCAGCAGCGGGGACCGCTATGGCTACACCTTC

J gene: TRBJ2-1
D gene: .
clone size: once
V gene: TRBV7-9
CDR3 protein: CASSLGSRHRVVNEQFF
CDR3 DNA: TGTGCCAGCAGCCTCGGGAGTAGGCACAGGGTTGTCAATGAGCAGTTCTTC

J gene: TRBJ2-3
D gene: .
clone size: once
V gene: TRBV12-5
CDR3 protein: CASGLYGGEFADTQYF
CDR3 DNA: TGTGCTAGTGGTTTATACGGGGGCGAATTCGCAGATACGCAGTATTTT

J gene: TRBJ2-3
D gene: TRBD1
clone size: .
V gene: TRBV14
CDR3 protein: CASSQSPGQVTDTQYF
CDR3 DNA: TGTGCCAGCAGCCAGAGTCCGGGACAGGTTACAGATACGCAGTATTTT

J gene: TRBJ1-3
D gene: .
clone size: .
V gene: TRBV14
CDR3 protein: CASSLPGRTSGNTIYF
CDR3 DNA: TGTGCCAGCAGTCTCCCGGGACGGACCTCTGGAAACACCATATATTTT

J gene: TRBJ1-4
D gene: .
clone size: .
V gene: TRBV25-1
CDR3 protein: CASGREKLFF
CDR3 DNA: TGTGCCAGCGGGCGGGAGAAACTGTTTTTT

J gene: TRBJ1-5
D gene: .
clone size: once
V gene: TRBV4-2
CDR3 protein: CASSQEGGEQPQHF
CDR3 DNA: TGTGCCAGCAGCCAAGAGGGTGGAGAGCAGCCCCAGCATTTT

J gene: TRBJ2-3
D gene: .
clone size: .
V gene: TRBV18
CDR3 protein: CASSADMTNTDTQYF
CDR3 DNA: TGTGCCAGCTCTGCGGACATGACGAACACAGATACGCAGTATTTT

J gene: TRBJ1-1
D gene: .
clone size: .
V gene: TRBV6-1
CDR3 protein: CASSVRTNTEAFF
CDR3 DNA: TGTGCCAGCAGTGTTAGGACGAACACTGAAGCTTTCTTT

J gene: TRBJ1-2
D gene: .
clone size: .
V gene: TRBV28
CDR3 protein: CASSLRDEGYGYTF
CDR3 DNA: TGTGCCAGCAGTCTCCGGGACGAGGGGTATGGCTACACCTTC

J gene: TRBJ1-4
D gene: .
clone size: .
V gene: TRBV13
CDR3 protein: CASSLGQELFF
CDR3 DNA: TGTGCCAGCAGCTTAGGGCAGGAACTGTTTTTT

J gene: TRBJ2-5
D gene: TRBD2
clone size: .
V gene: TRBV2
CDR3 protein: CASSAVLAEETQYF
CDR3 DNA: TGTGCCAGCAGTGCGGTTCTAGCGGAAGAGACCCAGTACTTC

J gene: TRBJ2-2
D gene: TRBD1
clone size: once
V gene: TRBV6-5
CDR3 protein: CASSYGTGPGELFF
CDR3 DNA: TGTGCCAGCAGTTACGGGACAGGGCCCGGGGAGCTGTTTTTT

J gene: TRBJ1-1
D gene: .
clone size: few
V gene: TRBV6-5
CDR3 protein: CASSIQKYNTEAFF
CDR3 DNA: TGTGCCAGCAGTATACAGAAGTACAACACTGAAGCTTTCTTT

J gene: TRBJ1-1
D gene: .
clone size: .
V gene: TRBV2
CDR3 protein: CASSAVLGLSMNTEAFF
CDR3 DNA: TGTGCCAGCAGTGCCGTTTTGGGACTCTCAATGAACACTGAAGCTTTCTTT

J gene: TRBJ2-6
D gene: TRBD1
clone size: .
V gene: TRBV19
CDR3 protein: CASSGTGASGANVLTF
CDR3 DNA: TGTGCCAGTAGTGGGACAGGGGCCTCTGGGGCCAACGTCCTGACTTTC

J gene: TRBJ2-5
D gene: .
clone size: .
V gene: TRBV6-1
CDR3 protein: CASGQDDQETQYF
CDR3 DNA: TGTGCCAGCGGCCAGGACGACCAAGAGACCCAGTACTTC

J gene: TRBJ1-1
D gene: .
clone size: few
V gene: TRBV27
CDR3 protein: CASSLSMGRTEAFF
CDR3 DNA: TGTGCCAGCAGTTTATCGATGGGGCGAACTGAAGCTTTCTTT

J gene: TRBJ1-5
D gene: .
clone size: .
V gene: TRBV30
CDR3 protein: CAWSVRGQADQPQHF
CDR3 DNA: TGTGCCTGGAGTGTACGGGGGCAGGCGGACCAGCCCCAGCATTTT

J gene: TRBJ1-2
D gene: TRBD1
clone size: .
V gene: TRBV27
CDR3 protein: CASSLNRGFGYTF
CDR3 DNA: TGTGCCAGCAGTTTGAACAGGGGGTTTGGCTACACCTTC

J gene: TRBJ1-6
D gene: .
clone size: .
V gene: TRBV14
CDR3 protein: CASSRQANYSPLHF
CDR3 DNA: TGTGCCAGCAGCCGACAGGCTAATTACTCACCCCTCCACTTT

J gene: TRBJ2-2
D gene: .
clone size: .
V gene: TRBV5-1
CDR3 protein: CASSFEKMVGELFF
CDR3 DNA: TGCGCCAGCAGCTTCGAGAAAATGGTCGGGGAGCTGTTTTTT

J gene: TRBJ1-1
D gene: .
clone size: .
V gene: TRBV7-6
CDR3 protein: CASSLAIYEMNTEAFF
CDR3 DNA: TGTGCCAGCAGCTTAGCCATTTATGAGATGAACACTGAAGCTTTCTTT

J gene: TRBJ2-5
D gene: .
clone size: .
V gene: TRBV7-9
CDR3 protein: CASSSIGRGRETQYF
CDR3 DNA: TGTGCCAGCAGCTCCATCGGGCGGGGCCGGGAGACCCAGTACTTC

J gene: TRBJ1-1
D gene: .
clone size: .
V gene: TRBV5-1
CDR3 protein: CASSFRVGTRLNTEAFF
CDR3 DNA: TGCGCCAGCAGCTTCAGGGTAGGGACCAGACTGAACACTGAAGCTTTCTTT

J gene: TRBJ1-3
D gene: .
clone size: .
V gene: TRBV2
CDR3 protein: CASSGEGGNTIYF
CDR3 DNA: TGTGCCAGCAGTGGCGAAGGCGGAAACACCATATATTTT

J gene: TRBJ2-3
D gene: .
clone size: .
V gene: TRBV6-1
CDR3 protein: CAIPSPGGDTQYF
CDR3 DNA: TGTGCCATCCCCTCCCCAGGCGGAGATACGCAGTATTTT

J gene: TRBJ2-7
D gene: .
clone size: .
V gene: TRBV19
CDR3 protein: CASSMRAFYEQYF
CDR3 DNA: TGTGCCAGTAGTATGAGGGCCTTCTACGAGCAGTACTTC

J gene: TRBJ2-3
D gene: TRBD2
clone size: .
V gene: TRBV6-1
CDR3 protein: CASKREGFVDTQYF
CDR3 DNA: TGTGCCAGCAAAAGGGAGGGTTTTGTGGATACGCAGTATTTT

J gene: TRBJ2-1
D gene: .
clone size: .
V gene: TRBV19
CDR3 protein: CASSMGIQVNEQFF
CDR3 DNA: TGTGCCAGTAGTATGGGCATCCAGGTCAATGAGCAGTTCTTC

J gene: TRBJ1-1
D gene: .
clone size: .
V gene: TRBV19
CDR3 protein: CASKKGDTEAFF
CDR3 DNA: TGTGCCAGTAAGAAGGGGGACACTGAAGCTTTCTTT

J gene: TRBJ2-7
D gene: TRBD2
clone size: .
V gene: TRBV11-2
CDR3 protein: CASSFGVGEGYAQYF
CDR3 DNA: TGTGCCAGCAGCTTCGGAGTGGGGGAGGGGTATGCGCAGTACTTC

J gene: TRBJ2-3
D gene: .
clone size: .
V gene: TRBV29-1
CDR3 protein: CSVARGGGTDTQYF
CDR3 DNA: TGCAGCGTTGCGAGGGGGGGCGGCACAGATACGCAGTATTTT

J gene: TRBJ1-6
D gene: .
clone size: .
V gene: TRBV2
CDR3 protein: CASINQGRDSPLHF
CDR3 DNA: TGTGCCAGCATTAACCAGGGGAGGGATTCACCCCTCCACTTT

J gene: TRBJ2-1
D gene: .
clone size: .
V gene: TRBV6-5
CDR3 protein: CASSYGAGPNEQFF
CDR3 DNA: TGTGCCAGCAGTTACGGGGCGGGGCCCAATGAGCAGTTCTTC

J gene: TRBJ1-3
D gene: .
clone size: .
V gene: TRBV18
CDR3 protein: CASSPPGPPGDTIYF
CDR3 DNA: TGTGCCAGCTCACCCCCGGGCCCCCCCGGAGACACCATATATTTT

J gene: TRBJ2-7
D gene: .
clone size: .
V gene: TRBV30
CDR3 protein: CAWSPRAYEQYF
CDR3 DNA: TGTGCCTGGAGTCCACGGGCCTACGAGCAGTACTTC

J gene: TRBJ2-1
D gene: TRBD1
clone size: .
V gene: TRBV6-6
CDR3 protein: CASSDRAPLSEQFF
CDR3 DNA: TGTGCCAGCAGTGACAGGGCCCCATTGTCTGAGCAGTTCTTC

J gene: TRBJ2-2
D gene: TRBD2
clone size: .
V gene: TRBV11-1
CDR3 protein: CASSPRTSGELFF
CDR3 DNA: TGTGCCAGCAGCCCCCGGACTAGCGGGGAGCTGTTTTTT

J gene: TRBJ1-3
D gene: .
clone size: .
V gene: TRBV12-5
CDR3 protein: CASGLYTPGARGGNTIYF
CDR3 DNA: TGTGCTAGTGGTCTATACACGCCGGGGGCGAGGGGCGGAAACACCATATATTTT

J gene: TRBJ2-7
D gene: .
clone size: .
V gene: TRBV4-1
CDR3 protein: CASSQDTSPIARTYEQYF
CDR3 DNA: TGCGCCAGCAGCCAAGATACCTCTCCGATTGCCAGGACCTACGAGCAGTACTTC

J gene: TRBJ2-5
D gene: .
clone size: .
V gene: TRBV10-3
CDR3 protein: CAISDRPGHLETQYF
CDR3 DNA: TGTGCCATCAGTGACAGACCGGGACACTTAGAGACCCAGTACTTC

J gene: TRBJ1-2
D gene: TRBD1
clone size: .
V gene: TRBV28
CDR3 protein: CASSRGTGNFGYTF
CDR3 DNA: TGTGCCAGCAGCCGGGGGACAGGGAATTTCGGCTACACCTTC

J gene: TRBJ1-1
D gene: .
clone size: .
V gene: TRBV11-3
CDR3 protein: CASSLAPRDQGRAFF
CDR3 DNA: TGTGCCAGCAGCTTAGCTCCCAGGGACCAGGGGAGAGCTTTCTTT

J gene: TRBJ2-3
D gene: .
clone size: .
V gene: TRBV10-1
CDR3 protein: CASSTLGSDTQYF
CDR3 DNA: TGCGCCAGCAGCACCTTGGGGAGTGATACGCAGTATTTT

J gene: TRBJ1-1
D gene: .
clone size: .
V gene: TRBV6-5
CDR3 protein: CASSIAAGPTEAFF
CDR3 DNA: TGTGCCAGCAGTATAGCGGCGGGGCCCACTGAAGCTTTCTTT

J gene: TRBJ2-1
D gene: TRBD2
clone size: once
V gene: TRBV6-5
CDR3 protein: CASSSGGANEQFF
CDR3 DNA: TGTGCCAGCAGTAGCGGGGGGGCAAATGAGCAGTTCTTC

J gene: TRBJ2-1
D gene: TRBD2
clone size: .
V gene: TRBV30
CDR3 protein: CARAGGADNEQFF
CDR3 DNA: TGTGCCCGGGCGGGGGGCGCAGACAATGAGCAGTTCTTC

J gene: TRBJ2-1
D gene: .
clone size: once
V gene: TRBV7-6
CDR3 protein: CASSLGPFNQFF
CDR3 DNA: TGTGCCAGCAGCTTAGGACCCTTCAACCAGTTCTTC